The sample holds one count of the clone carrying this TCR beta chain. Its antigen is undetermined. Only in-frame clones appear in the TCRdb table, and some are missing; sequencing was by immunoSEQ multiplex PCR. The table lists about a million clones, around 76% of them singletons. Between the trimmed V and J ends, which lost 0 bases and 8 bases, there was a span of 10 bases. Germline-derived CDR1 and CDR2 are SEHNR and FQNEAQ (reference sequence). This CDR3 spans 13 amino acids. The split of CD4+ cells yielded CD45RA+ naive and CD45RA-negative memory subsets. This record belongs to a study of shared clonotypes between healthy human individuals. Study-wide findings and caveats: The study generally estimated greater richness for naive than memory subsets. Generation probabilities of non-shared clonotypes were lower (relative to those shared by all four donors). The sharing of roughly 5% of naive CD4 clonotypes was seen across a handful of donors.

The source is a man aged 18 to 35 in good health. The sequenced sample was memory CD4+ T cells sorted from blood. Documented subset: CD45RA-negative fraction. V usage is TRBV7-9 and J usage is TRBJ1-2; D call uncertain. CDR3 coding DNA: TGTGCCAGCAGCTTAGCAGGGTTGAGGGGCTACACCTTC. This translates into CASSLAGLRGYTF. The variable domain in full, completed from reference TRBV7-9 and TRBJ1-2, reads DTGVSQNPRHKITKRGQNVTFRCDPISEHNRLYWYRQTLGQGPEFLTYFQNEAQLEKSRLLSDRFSAERPKGSFSTLEIQRTEQGDSAMYLCASSLAGLRGYTFGSGTRLTVV.